Presented here are 3 T cell receptor beta chains from one specimen sequenced in a study of blood T cell repertoires in COVID-19. Using immunoSEQ multiplex PCR, the repertoire was profiled, and TCRdb retains in-frame clones only, with some absent. The top ten hold around 6.8% of the sample, which has around 240,000 clones, 65% to 90% seen once. The specimen was peripheral blood. These receptors came from a woman aged 50 to 60 with acute or convalescent COVID-19.

The chain joins TRBV27 to TRBJ2-3; D ambiguous. The CDR3 totals 14 residues. V was trimmed by 6 bases and J by 2 bases, leaving 12 bases between them. Germline V gene lookup returns CDR1 MNHEY and CDR2 SMNVEV (reference sequence). The CDR3 DNA sequence: TGTGCCAGCAGATCTACGCATAACACAGATACGCAGTATTTT. Its protein product is CASRSTHNTDTQYF.

The chain recombines TRBV3-1 (or the pseudogene TRBV3-2) with TRBJ1-4; TRBD1 is a possible D gene (6 bases). The V gene's germline CDR1 is LGHDT and CDR2 YNNKEL (reference sequence). The CDR3 has 14 amino acids. V lost 1 base and J 8 bases, leaving 11 bases between the germline ends. The CDR3 loop is CASSQVSGVEKLFF. The CDR3 DNA sequence: TGTGCCAGCAGCCAAGTGTCAGGGGTCGAAAAACTGTTTTTT.

The DNA of the CDR3 is TGCGCCAGCAGTGCAGGAATAGCGGGAGGGAACGAGCAGTACTTC. The encoded protein is CASSAGIAGGNEQYF. This chain connects TRBV10-1 to TRBJ2-7, with 11 bases identical to TRBD2. From germline, CDR1 is WNHNN and CDR2 SYGVQD (reference sequence). The CDR3 covers 15 residues. The V and J ends lost 4 bases and 5 bases, in that order; junction bases with no gene match: 7.